A selection of T cell receptor beta chains follows, all from one sample in a study of T cell responses to AZD1222 COVID-19 vaccine. Using immunoSEQ multiplex PCR, the repertoire was profiled, and TCRdb retains in-frame clones only, with some absent. The table shows some 200,000 clones, with more than 85% occurring only once. The material was peripheral blood, obtained 28 days after the second AZD1222 dose. These receptors all stem from an adult who received the AZD1222 COVID-19 vaccine. The CDR3 runs from the conserved cysteine through the conserved F or W. The order of the fields is D gene, J gene, V gene, CDR3 DNA, CDR3 protein. D genes are given only for firm matches.

>NA|TRBJ1-5|TRBV28
TGTGCCAGCAGCCTCGAGTCAAATCAGCCCCAGCATTTT
CASSLESNQPQHF
>NA|TRBJ2-7|TRBV6-6
TGTGCCAGCAGTACCGCCGCTAGTCTCCACGAGCAGTACTTC
CASSTAASLHEQYF
>TRBD2|TRBJ2-1|TRBV4-3
TGCGCCAGCAGCCAGAGCACAGCTTCTAGCGGGGGTGAGCAGTTCTTC
CASSQSTASSGGEQFF
>NA|TRBJ1-2|TRBV28
TGTGCCAGCAGTTGGGGACGGACCCAAGGCCTTGGCTACACCTTC
CASSWGRTQGLGYTF
>NA|TRBJ2-2|TRBV24-1
TGTGCCACCAGTGGGACCGCGAACACCGGGGAGCTGTTTTTT
CATSGTANTGELFF
>NA|TRBJ1-6|TRBV19
TGTGCCAGTAGTAGGTCCGGTCAGGCCGGGGGATCACCCCTCCACTTT
CASSRSGQAGGSPLHF
>TRBD2|TRBJ2-7|TRBV6-5
TGTGCCAGCAGGGTGGGACTAACGGCCCACGAGCAGTACTTC
CASRVGLTAHEQYF
>NA|TRBJ2-7|TRBV11-1
TGTGCCAGCAGCTTAGCGCTACAGGTTACCTACGAGCAGTACTTC
CASSLALQVTYEQYF
>NA|TRBJ2-7|TRBV6-5
TGTGCCAGCCGCCACCAAGTACTAGCTGGCGAGCAGTACTTC
CASRHQVLAGEQYF
>TRBD1|TRBJ2-3|TRBV5-1
TGCGCCAGCAGCCCCGACAGGGGGGCGGATACGCAGTATTTT
CASSPDRGADTQYF
>TRBD2|TRBJ2-3|TRBV9
TGTGCCAGCAGCGTATCCCCCCAGCGGGGGGATCTTGATACGCAGTATTTT
CASSVSPQRGDLDTQYF
>TRBD1|TRBJ1-1|TRBV7-3
TGTGCCAGCAGCCTTGGACAGGGAAGCACTGAAGCTTTCTTT
CASSLGQGSTEAFF